Listed below are T cell receptor beta chains from one sample, sequenced in a study of glioma-infiltrating T cells. A single record per CDR3 protein comes from TCRdb applying MiXCR to the multiplex PCR reads. The repertoire consists of roughly 350,000 distinct CDR3 sequences, with roughly two fifths occurring once and the leading ten covering more than 10%. The specimen was glioma tissue, nonneoplastic brain tissue, or PBMCs (not recorded which). The receptors were sampled from a human donor with low-grade glioma or glioblastoma, undergoing nonglioma brain surgery, or in good health (not recorded which). Each CDR3 is given with its conserved first and last residue. Fields, in order: J gene, clone size, D gene, V gene, CDR3 protein, CDR3 DNA. The D gene is left open where the match is weak. Expanded clones are given a class, and other clones once, few, many or no size at all.

j_call: TRBJ2-3; clone_size: few; d_call: .; v_call: TRBV6-2/TRBV6-3; cdr3_aa: CASSRDLLRRVTDTQYF; cdr3_nt: TGTGCCAGCAGTCGGGATCTACTCCGCCGAGTCACTGATACGCAGTATTTT
j_call: TRBJ1-5; clone_size: few; d_call: TRBD1; v_call: TRBV19; cdr3_aa: CASSMRGPPQHF; cdr3_nt: TGTGCCAGTAGTATGAGGGGGCCGCCCCAGCATTTT
j_call: TRBJ2-3; clone_size: many; d_call: .; v_call: TRBV27; cdr3_aa: CASSLIGFGTTDTQYF; cdr3_nt: TGTGCCAGCAGCCTTATAGGTTTTGGTACCACAGATACGCAGTATTTT
j_call: TRBJ1-5; clone_size: .; d_call: .; v_call: TRBV28; cdr3_aa: CAGGSGPNQPQHF; cdr3_nt: TGTGCCGGGGGAAGCGGGCCCAATCAGCCCCAGCATTTT
j_call: TRBJ2-7; clone_size: .; d_call: .; v_call: TRBV20-1; cdr3_aa: CSAKMGREQYF; cdr3_nt: TGCAGTGCTAAAATGGGGAGAGAGCAGTACTTC
j_call: TRBJ2-7; clone_size: .; d_call: .; v_call: TRBV7-2; cdr3_aa: CASSRDSGWGYEQYF; cdr3_nt: TGTGCCAGCAGCAGAGACAGCGGCTGGGGCTACGAGCAGTACTTC
j_call: TRBJ2-3; clone_size: .; d_call: TRBD2; v_call: TRBV11-2; cdr3_aa: CASIVGGGIDTQYF; cdr3_nt: TGTGCCAGCATCGTGGGGGGGGGGATAGATACGCAGTATTTT
j_call: TRBJ1-1; clone_size: .; d_call: TRBD1; v_call: TRBV6-1; cdr3_aa: CASRRDSNTGASF; cdr3_nt: TGTGCCAGCAGACGGGACAGTAACACTGGAGCTTCCTTT
j_call: TRBJ2-1; clone_size: many; d_call: .; v_call: TRBV6-2/TRBV6-3; cdr3_aa: CASSYEGQFGTEQFF; cdr3_nt: TGTGCCAGCAGTTACGAAGGACAGTTCGGGACTGAGCAGTTCTTC
j_call: TRBJ1-1; clone_size: .; d_call: TRBD1; v_call: TRBV5-1; cdr3_aa: CASSIGQVNTEAFF; cdr3_nt: TGCGCCAGCAGCATAGGACAGGTGAACACTGAAGCTTTCTTT
j_call: TRBJ2-7; clone_size: .; d_call: .; v_call: TRBV19; cdr3_aa: CASSPQLAPAYEQYF; cdr3_nt: TGTGCCAGTAGTCCGCAGTTAGCGCCCGCCTACGAGCAGTACTTC
j_call: TRBJ2-7; clone_size: few; d_call: .; v_call: TRBV5-1; cdr3_aa: CASSLAVLDDSYEQYF; cdr3_nt: TGCGCCAGCAGCTTGGCCGTTCTGGACGACTCCTACGAGCAGTACTTC
j_call: TRBJ2-1; clone_size: few; d_call: TRBD1; v_call: TRBV7-9; cdr3_aa: CASSPDRASYNEQFF; cdr3_nt: TGTGCCAGCAGCCCCGACAGGGCCTCCTACAATGAGCAGTTCTTC
j_call: TRBJ2-7; clone_size: few; d_call: .; v_call: TRBV6-5; cdr3_aa: CASSYSRSYEQYF; cdr3_nt: TGTGCCAGCAGTTACTCTCGAAGCTACGAGCAGTACTTC
j_call: TRBJ2-3; clone_size: .; d_call: .; v_call: TRBV20-1; cdr3_aa: CSVIHWGGGRGTDTQYF; cdr3_nt: TGCAGTGTTATTCACTGGGGGGGCGGGAGAGGCACAGATACGCAGTATTTT
j_call: TRBJ2-1; clone_size: .; d_call: .; v_call: TRBV20-1; cdr3_aa: CSARDNSLRVSYNEQFF; cdr3_nt: TGCAGTGCTAGAGATAATTCGTTGAGGGTATCCTACAATGAGCAGTTCTTC
j_call: TRBJ2-5; clone_size: .; d_call: TRBD2; v_call: TRBV4-1; cdr3_aa: CASSQDPLAGGETQYF; cdr3_nt: TGCGCCAGCAGCCAAGATCCCCTAGCGGGAGGAGAGACCCAGTACTTC
j_call: TRBJ2-3; clone_size: .; d_call: .; v_call: TRBV28; cdr3_aa: CASSTSGWGGRTDTQYF; cdr3_nt: TGTGCCAGCAGTACCTCCGGTTGGGGGGGGCGGACAGATACGCAGTATTTT
j_call: TRBJ1-3; clone_size: few; d_call: .; v_call: TRBV15; cdr3_aa: CATRSGAASSGNTIYF; cdr3_nt: TGTGCCACCAGGTCAGGGGCCGCCAGCTCTGGAAACACCATATATTTT
j_call: TRBJ1-1; clone_size: many; d_call: .; v_call: TRBV4-1; cdr3_aa: CASSPGWGNTEAFF; cdr3_nt: TGCGCCAGCAGCCCAGGGTGGGGGAACACTGAAGCTTTCTTT
j_call: TRBJ2-7; clone_size: few; d_call: TRBD1; v_call: TRBV5-1; cdr3_aa: CASARPGQSSYEQYF; cdr3_nt: TGCGCCAGCGCACGACCGGGACAGAGCTCCTACGAGCAGTACTTC
j_call: TRBJ2-7; clone_size: few; d_call: TRBD2; v_call: TRBV4-1; cdr3_aa: CASSQEGASGNPYEQYF; cdr3_nt: TGCGCCAGCAGCCAAGAGGGGGCTAGCGGGAACCCCTACGAGCAGTACTTC
j_call: TRBJ2-3; clone_size: many; d_call: .; v_call: TRBV28; cdr3_aa: CASLRGDLTDTQYF; cdr3_nt: TGTGCCAGCCTAAGGGGGGACCTCACAGATACGCAGTATTTT
j_call: TRBJ2-7; clone_size: .; d_call: .; v_call: TRBV20-1; cdr3_aa: CSAKSLISYEQYF; cdr3_nt: TGCAGTGCCAAGAGCTTGATCTCCTACGAGCAGTACTTC
j_call: TRBJ2-1; clone_size: .; d_call: .; v_call: TRBV28; cdr3_aa: CASSFIRASYNEQFF; cdr3_nt: TGTGCCAGCAGTTTCATCCGGGCCTCCTACAATGAGCAGTTCTTC
j_call: TRBJ1-1; clone_size: .; d_call: .; v_call: TRBV29-1; cdr3_aa: CSVGGSETNTEAFF; cdr3_nt: TGCAGCGTTGGTGGGTCAGAGACGAACACTGAAGCTTTCTTT
j_call: TRBJ2-7; clone_size: many; d_call: .; v_call: TRBV20-1; cdr3_aa: CSAPTRRGASYEQYF; cdr3_nt: TGCAGTGCTCCTACCCGTCGGGGGGCCTCCTACGAGCAGTACTTC
j_call: TRBJ2-7; clone_size: .; d_call: .; v_call: TRBV20-1; cdr3_aa: CSASVGGNHEQYF; cdr3_nt: TGCAGTGCTTCGGTTGGTGGTAACCACGAGCAGTACTTC
j_call: TRBJ1-5; clone_size: .; d_call: .; v_call: TRBV12-3/TRBV12-4; cdr3_aa: CARSLTAFSNQPQHF; cdr3_nt: TGTGCCCGCAGTTTGACAGCCTTTAGCAATCAGCCCCAGCATTTT
j_call: TRBJ1-2; clone_size: few; d_call: .; v_call: TRBV7-2; cdr3_aa: CASSLEDTGYTF; cdr3_nt: TGTGCCAGCAGCTTAGAGGACACAGGCTACACCTTC
j_call: TRBJ2-3; clone_size: few; d_call: .; v_call: TRBV2; cdr3_aa: CASSEALDPGWGTDTQYF; cdr3_nt: TGTGCCAGCAGTGAAGCGCTTGATCCAGGATGGGGCACAGATACGCAGTATTTT
j_call: TRBJ1-5; clone_size: few; d_call: TRBD1; v_call: TRBV19; cdr3_aa: CASSPGQGFDQPQHF; cdr3_nt: TGTGCCAGTTCCCCGGGACAGGGGTTTGATCAGCCCCAGCATTTT
j_call: TRBJ1-1; clone_size: .; d_call: TRBD1; v_call: TRBV5-1; cdr3_aa: CASSSTTGQTTEAFF; cdr3_nt: TGCGCCAGCAGCTCGACCACGGGACAGACCACTGAAGCTTTCTTT
j_call: TRBJ2-7; clone_size: .; d_call: .; v_call: TRBV20-1; cdr3_aa: CSARDRLQRYEQYF; cdr3_nt: TGCAGTGCTAGAGATCGGTTACAGCGCTACGAGCAGTACTTC
j_call: TRBJ1-2; clone_size: .; d_call: .; v_call: TRBV4-1; cdr3_aa: CASSQDYPVNYGYTF; cdr3_nt: TGCGCCAGCAGCCAAGATTATCCCGTTAACTATGGCTACACCTTC
j_call: TRBJ2-1; clone_size: many; d_call: .; v_call: TRBV20-1; cdr3_aa: CSARRSGDSSRNEQFF; cdr3_nt: TGCAGTGCTAGACGGTCCGGGGACTCCTCTAGGAATGAGCAGTTCTTC
j_call: TRBJ1-5; clone_size: .; d_call: .; v_call: TRBV3-1; cdr3_aa: CASSQVGNSNQPQHF; cdr3_nt: TGTGCCAGCAGCCAAGTTGGGAATAGCAATCAGCCCCAGCATTTT
j_call: TRBJ2-3; clone_size: .; d_call: .; v_call: TRBV28; cdr3_aa: CASSPLAGPFGTQYF; cdr3_nt: TGTGCCAGCAGCCCCTTGGCGGGCCCCTTCGGTACGCAGTATTTT
j_call: TRBJ2-3; clone_size: many; d_call: .; v_call: TRBV20-1; cdr3_aa: CSAAITRDTQYF; cdr3_nt: TGCAGTGCGGCGATCACCAGGGATACGCAGTATTTT
j_call: TRBJ2-7; clone_size: few; d_call: TRBD2; v_call: TRBV12-3/TRBV12-4; cdr3_aa: CASSLAGGKYEQYF; cdr3_nt: TGTGCCAGCAGTCTAGCGGGAGGAAAGTACGAGCAGTACTTC
j_call: TRBJ2-7; clone_size: .; d_call: TRBD2; v_call: TRBV15; cdr3_aa: CATSRDKGLAYEQYF; cdr3_nt: TGTGCCACCAGCAGAGATAAGGGACTAGCGTACGAGCAGTACTTC
j_call: TRBJ2-7; clone_size: .; d_call: TRBD2; v_call: TRBV20-1; cdr3_aa: CSARDARTSGDEQYF; cdr3_nt: TGCAGTGCTAGAGATGCCCGGACTAGCGGGGACGAGCAGTACTTC
j_call: TRBJ1-6; clone_size: .; d_call: .; v_call: TRBV18; cdr3_aa: CASSPQGSPLHF; cdr3_nt: TGTGCCAGCTCACCGCAAGGATCACCCCTCCACTTT
j_call: TRBJ2-2; clone_size: .; d_call: TRBD2; v_call: TRBV28; cdr3_aa: CASRLAGGGGNTGELFF; cdr3_nt: TGTGCCAGCCGACTAGCGGGAGGAGGGGGGAACACCGGGGAGCTGTTTTTT
j_call: TRBJ2-1; clone_size: many; d_call: TRBD1; v_call: TRBV20-1; cdr3_aa: CSAPDLRTGEYEQFF; cdr3_nt: TGCAGTGCCCCTGATCTAAGGACAGGGGAGTATGAGCAGTTCTTC
j_call: TRBJ1-5; clone_size: few; d_call: .; v_call: TRBV4-1; cdr3_aa: CASSQDRGRNSQPQHF; cdr3_nt: TGCGCCAGCAGCCAAGATCGGGGAAGGAATAGTCAGCCCCAGCATTTT
j_call: TRBJ1-1; clone_size: .; d_call: .; v_call: TRBV29-1; cdr3_aa: CSVGPRQEGNTEAFF; cdr3_nt: TGCAGCGTTGGCCCTCGACAGGAGGGGAACACTGAAGCTTTCTTT
j_call: TRBJ1-1; clone_size: many; d_call: .; v_call: TRBV20-1; cdr3_aa: CSARVPGENTEAFF; cdr3_nt: TGCAGTGCTAGAGTTCCAGGAGAGAACACTGAAGCTTTCTTT
j_call: TRBJ1-3; clone_size: .; d_call: .; v_call: TRBV4-1; cdr3_aa: CASSLKLSGNTTYF; cdr3_nt: TGCGCCAGCAGCCTAAAGCTCTCTGGAAACACCACATATTTT
j_call: TRBJ1-1; clone_size: .; d_call: .; v_call: TRBV7-9; cdr3_aa: CASSFNVLNTEAFF; cdr3_nt: TGTGCCAGCAGCTTCAACGTCCTGAACACTGAAGCTTTCTTT